This TCR beta chain is from a study of shared clonotypes between healthy human individuals. Study-level points and caveats: Researchers found naive subsets generally carried larger estimated richness than memory subsets.

As for this clone: What it recognizes is unknown.

There are 17 residues in the CDR3. Germline V CDR1 and CDR2: KGHSH, LQKENI. V was shortened by 3 bases and J by 0 bases, with 16 bases between the two germline ends. TCRdb keeps only in-frame clones here, not all; method: immunoSEQ multiplex PCR. Of just over 2,000,000 clones in the sample, 85% to 95% were seen once. The sample consisted of naive CD4+ T cells sorted from blood. The subset here: CD45RA+ positively selected. This receptor was obtained from a man younger than 35 in good health. This sequence joins TRBV18 and TRBJ2-3; D is possibly TRBD2 (5 bases). The CDR3 nucleotides read TGTGCCAGCTCACCCGCGATCCCCCGGGATAGCACAGATACGCAGTATTTT. This gives the protein CASSPAIPRDSTDTQYF.